Listed here are 21 T cell receptor beta chains from one sample, sequenced in a study of T-cell memory formation after mild COVID-19 (dated by TCRdb to the early 2020s). Receptor amplification or capture employed 5' RACE. Sequencing was performed on an Illumina NovaSeq 6000. TCRdb reanalyzed the raw reads on its own, using fastp at Q25 for trimming and MiXCR for clone calling, and kept in-frame beta chains. All rows with the same CDR3 protein become a single entry with the most common DNA and genes. This sample holds 300,000 to 400,000 distinct CDR3 sequences; 13% to 15% were observed only once. The top ten clones comprise less than 25% of the sample. Input material: PBMCs or a T cell subset sorted from them (not recorded which). The receptors shown here come from a man between 18 and 29 years old who had mild COVID-19 (a few samples of this study predate the infection). The sample titles of this study are shuffled in the database, so cell type and time point are left out; the donor was told from shared clones.

This clonotype was counted at least ten times. V gene TRBV7-8 combines with J gene TRBJ2-5; D gene ambiguous. The germline V gene has CDR1 SGHVS and CDR2 FQNEAQ. CDR3 length equals 13 residues. Trimming left V 5 bases short and J 5 bases short, with 12 bases between. In nucleotides, the CDR3 is TGTGCCAGCAGCCCGAGGCGGCGTGAGACCCAGTACTTC. Translating gives CASSPRRRETQYF.

This clonotype was observed a few times. The chain uses TRBV7-9 and TRBJ1-5, with 10 bases aligning to TRBD1. The germline gives CDR1 SEHNR, CDR2 FQNEAQ (reference sequence). The CDR3 spans 13 residues. V shed 5 bases, J shed 6 bases, and the junction held 1 base outside the gene matches. The chain's CDR3 is CASSGTGAQPQHF. The CDR3 coding sequence is TGTGCCAGCAGCGGGACAGGGGCTCAGCCCCAGCATTTT.

The chain carries TRBV12-3 or TRBV12-4 and TRBJ2-1; the D call may be TRBD1 or TRBD2 (6 bases each). The CDR3 runs 13 residues. V was trimmed by 3 bases and J by 8 bases, leaving 11 bases between them. DNA of the CDR3: TGTGCCAGCAGTTTGTGGGGGGCCGATGAGCAGTTCTTC. Translating gives CASSLWGADEQFF.

About this clonotype itself: The junction differs from germline at one of its ends, possibly a read error. V is TRBV7-2 and J is TRBJ1-5; D is unresolved. The CDR3 has 13 amino acids. CDR1 and CDR2 (germline): SGHTA, FQGNSA. The CDR3 sequence is CASSGRSGQTQHF. In nucleotides, the CDR3 is TGTGCCAGCAGCGGCAGGAGCGGTCAGACCCAGCATTTT.

This rearrangement joins TRBV20-1 to TRBJ2-7; no clear D. Germline CDR1 is DFQATT and CDR2 is SNEGSKA (reference sequence). The CDR3 sequence is 14 residues long. Trimming pared 0 bases from V and 3 bases from J, leaving 12 bases between. The CDR3 nucleotides are TGCAGTGCTAGAGAAGTCTTGGGGAACTACGAGCAGTACGTC. Protein sequence: CSAREVLGNYEQYV.

The CDR3 DNA reads TGTGCCAGCTCCTTTAAGTCTCGTTCACCCCTCCACTTT. Amino acid sequence: CASSFKSRSPLHF. The gene calls are TRBV7-2 and TRBJ1-6, with D uncertain. The V end was cut by 8 bases, the J end by 9 bases, with 14 bases between. The CDR3 runs 13 residues. Germline loops: CDR1 SGHTA, CDR2 FQGNSA.

The chain employs TRBV6-6 and TRBJ1-6, with TRBD1 as a possible D gene (6 bases). V lost 6 bases and J lost 6, with 12 bases in between. This CDR3 is built from 14 residues. Germline CDR1 reads MNHNY; CDR2 reads SVGAGI (reference sequence). The DNA of the CDR3 is TGTGCCAGCAGACAGGGTTTGGGTAATTCACCCCTCCACTTT. Its translation is CASRQGLGNSPLHF.

A few counts support this clonotype. This chain links TRBV2 with TRBJ2-7, with unresolved D. Per the germline V gene, CDR1 is SNHLY and CDR2 is FYNNEI. The V end was cut by 1 base, the J end by 2 bases, with 9 bases between. The CDR3 covers 14 residues. The CDR3 DNA reads as TGTGCCAGCAGTGAAGATAGTCGGGCCTACGAGCAGTACGTC. Encoded protein: CASSEDSRAYEQYV.

The genes are TRBV18 and TRBJ2-7; the match to TRBD2 covers 11 bases. V lost 3 bases and J lost 7; bases outside the gene matches: 11. This CDR3 comprises 16 residues. Germline CDR1 is KGHSH and CDR2 is LQKENI. The CDR3 DNA follows: TGTGCCAGCTCACCCCTAGCTAGCGGGGGGACGGGTGAGCAGTACTTC. It is translated as CASSPLASGGTGEQYF.

J is TRBJ1-1 and V is TRBV29-1, with a tentative D call TRBD1 (5 bases). Trimming shortened V by 6 bases and J by 4 bases, and 18 bases separated the two germline ends. CDR3 length equals 14 residues. Germline CDR1 is SQVTM and CDR2 is ANQGSEA. This CDR3 reads CSVFSGLRGTEAFF. In DNA form, the CDR3 reads TGCAGCGTCTTTTCGGGGCTAAGGGGCACTGAAGCTTTCTTT.

The genes are TRBV6-5 and TRBJ2-2; D is perhaps TRBD1 (6 bases). The germline V and J ends were trimmed by 0 bases and 6 bases, with 8 bases remaining between them. Germline V gives CDR1 MNHEY, CDR2 SVGAGI. The CDR3 extends over 14 amino acids. The chain's CDR3 is CASSYSGGPGELFF. CDR3 DNA sequence: TGTGCCAGCAGTTACTCTGGGGGCCCCGGGGAGCTGTTTTTT.

There are many counts of this clonotype. The chain carries TRBV5-1 and TRBJ2-3; 8 bases line up with TRBD2. This CDR3 has 14 amino acids. The germline V gene encodes CDR1 SGHRS and CDR2 YFSETQ. V shed 3 bases and J 4 bases; nucleotides not matched to a gene: 4. CDR3 DNA: TGCGCCAGCAGCTCGATGACTAGCGCAGATACGCAGTATTTT. Translation: CASSSMTSADTQYF.

This clonotype was seen a handful of times. V usage is TRBV20-1 and J usage is TRBJ1-6, with unresolved D. The CDR3 has 15 residues. V shed 0 bases and J shed 7 bases, with 13 bases lying between them. The germline gives CDR1 DFQATT, CDR2 SNEGSKA (reference sequence). As DNA, the CDR3 is TGCAGTGCTAGAGATCGAAAGGTCTCGAATTCACCCCTCCACTTT. Translating gives CSARDRKVSNSPLHF.

The chain recombines TRBV18 with TRBJ1-1; no definite D call. This CDR3 contains 14 residues. From germline, CDR1 is KGHSH and CDR2 LQKENI. V dropped 2 bases and J dropped 6 bases, with 13 bases sitting between them. The CDR3 nucleotides read TGTGCCAGCTCACCAATCGACCTTAAGGCTGAAGCTTTCTTT. Amino acid sequence: CASSPIDLKAEAFF.

This rearrangement joins TRBV12-3 or TRBV12-4 to TRBJ1-3; TRBD1 aligns across 8 bases. V shed 6 bases and J 4 bases; nucleotides not matched to a gene: 2. CDR3 size: 13 residues. CDR3 in DNA: TGTGCCAGCAGGAGGACAGGGGGAAACACCATATATTTT. This gives the protein CASRRTGGNTIYF.

The chain employs TRBV2 and TRBJ2-3, with 10 positions matching TRBD2. The junction had 10 bases not matched to a gene; V was cut back by 6 bases and J by 4 bases. In germline, CDR1 is SNHLY, CDR2 FYNNEI. The CDR3 totals 16 residues. CDR3: CASRIASGGRADTQYF. The DNA for the CDR3 is TGTGCCAGCAGGATCGCTAGCGGGGGTCGCGCAGATACGCAGTATTTT.

This clonotype was seen many times. Here the CDR3 reads CASSLGSDLTYEQYF. The DNA for the CDR3 is TGCGCCAGCAGCTTGGGTTCCGACCTAACCTACGAGCAGTACTTC. The rearrangement uses TRBV5-1 and TRBJ2-7; D ambiguous. The CDR3 is 15 amino acids. Germline V gene lookup returns CDR1 SGHRS and CDR2 YFSETQ. Trimming left V 0 bases short and J 2 bases short, with 12 bases between. The variable domain in full, completed from reference TRBV5-1 and TRBJ2-7, reads KAGVTQTPRYLIKTRGQQVTLSCSPISGHRSVSWYQQTPGQGLQFLFEYFSETQRNKGNFPGRFSGRQFSNSRSEMNVSTLELGDSALYLCASSLGSDLTYEQYFGPGTRLTVT.

The chain links TRBV6-2 or TRBV6-3 to TRBJ2-1, with D hard to call. The CDR3 sequence is 13 residues long. Germline V lookup: CDR1 MNHEY, CDR2 SVGEGT. The V end lost 2 bases, the J end lost 8 bases, and 10 bases lay between the germline ends. Written as DNA, the CDR3 is TGTGCCAGCAGTTACGATCGCCAAGATGAGCAGTTCTTC. Translating it yields CASSYDRQDEQFF.

This clonotype was detected a few times. The CDR3 loop reads CSANGQETQYF. The DNA of the CDR3 is TGCAGTGCTAACGGCCAAGAGACCCAGTACTTC. V usage is TRBV20-1 and J usage is TRBJ2-5; no reliable D call. The germline V and J ends were trimmed by 4 bases and 1 base, with 4 bases remaining between them. Germline CDR1 and CDR2: DFQATT and SNEGSKA (reference sequence). This CDR3 has 11 amino acids.

J is TRBJ2-7 and V is TRBV4-1; possible D gene TRBD1, 5 bases. Germline V gene lookup returns CDR1 MGHRA and CDR2 YSYEKL. The CDR3 is 14 amino acids. V dropped 0 bases and J dropped 2 bases, with 8 bases sitting between them. The CDR3 DNA is TGCGCCAGCAGCCAAGATTTGACAGCCTACGAGCAGTACTTC. Translated, it gives CASSQDLTAYEQYF.

The table lists this clonotype with a few counts. The chain recombines TRBV7-9 with TRBJ2-5; D may be TRBD2 (7 bases). Trimming removed 11 bases at V and 4 bases at J, with 11 bases between. The CDR3 runs to 11 residues. Germline CDR1 and CDR2: SEHNR and FQNEAQ (reference sequence). CDR3 nucleotides: TGTGCCGGGGGGGCCGGAGAGACCCAGTACTTC. Its protein is CAGGAGETQYF.